The 25 T cell receptor beta chains below all came from one sample that was sequenced in a study of tumor-infiltrating lymphocytes in primary liver carcinoma. The approximately 20-31 mg bulk tissue piece was not sorted before simultaneous RNA and DNA extraction. Total RNA amounting to approximately 460 ng was the source from which TCR beta cDNA was made with a constant-region primer. Slightly modified ARM-PCR served as the procedure for the TCR beta libraries. These libraries came from three rounds of nested multiplex PCR. The opening two PCR rounds, roughly 11 cycles each, paired TRBV1-TRBV30 forward primers with a C-beta reverse primer. Each CDR3 protein is one row after TCRdb ran MiXCR on the multiplex PCR reads. The repertoire consists of 90,000 to 100,000 distinct CDR3 sequences, with almost 70% occurring once and the leading ten covering around 9.5%. The sequenced sample was liver tumor tissue from sampling region 5. Sample subset: tumor region T5, tumor centre. These receptors were collected from a woman aged 55-70 years with primary liver carcinoma and hepatitis B virus infection.

This clonotype was detected only once. This could be a read error, since a much larger clone is one nucleotide away. This rearrangement joins TRBV28 to TRBJ2-5, with D possibly matching TRBD1 (6 bases). CDR1 and CDR2 from the germline V gene are MDHEN and SYDVKM. Trimming removed 7 bases at V and 5 bases at J, with 26 bases between. This CDR3 is 17 amino acids long. CDR3: CASNSGDIVKGVETQYF. The CDR3 bases are TGTGCCAGCAACTCTGGGGACATCGTAAAAGGAGTGGAGACCCAGTACTTC.

For this clonotype: Since no conserved phenylalanine or tryptophan closes the CDR3, a read error is the likely cause. This chain connects TRBV6-5 to TRBJ2-5; D possibly corresponds to TRBD2 (5 bases). Germline-derived CDR1 and CDR2 are MNHEY and SVGAGI. The CDR3 length is 16 residues. CDR3 coding DNA: TGTGCCAGCAGTTACACCCTAGCAGCGACCCAAGAGATCCAGTACTTA. Translated: CASSYTLAATQEIQYL.

This clonotype has more than one count but fewer than ten. A much larger clone lies one base from this, so it may be a read error. The gene calls are TRBV7-8 and TRBJ2-7; D possibly matches TRBD1 or TRBD2 (6 bases each). Germline V gene data show CDR1 as SGHVS and CDR2 as FQNEAQ. V lost 8 bases and J 2 bases, leaving 16 bases between the germline ends. The CDR3 length is 14 residues. Here the CDR3 DNA reads TGTGCCAGCGCCTGGTGGGGGGCAGCCTACGAGCAGTACTTC. Translated: CASAWWGAAYEQYF.

As for this clonotype: One end of the junction fails to match germline, which may point to a read error. The chain carries TRBV12-3 or TRBV12-4 and TRBJ2-3; 9 bases match TRBD2. This CDR3 region has 16 residues. CDR3 residues: CASSLGAGGSADTHYF. CDR3 DNA: TGTGCCAGCAGTTTGGGAGCGGGAGGTAGCGCAGATACGCACTATTTT.

The CDR3: CASSLGGLTYTSDAQYF. CDR3 DNA: TGTGCCAGCAGCTTAGGGGGACTGACGTACACGTCAGATGCACAGTATTTT. The V gene is TRBV11-2, the J gene TRBJ2-3; weak D call: TRBD2 (6 bases). Looked up from germline, CDR1 is SGHAT and CDR2 is FQNNGV. The germline V and J ends were trimmed by 1 base and 12 bases, with 26 bases remaining between them. The CDR3 has 17 amino acids.

Comments on this clonotype: A junction boundary mismatches the germline segment, possibly from a read error. The rearrangement joins TRBV28 to TRBJ1-5; TRBD1 agrees at 7 bases. The germline V gene has CDR1 MDHEN and CDR2 SYDVKM. The CDR3 loop spans 15 amino acids. This chain's CDR3 is CAQGDSRYSNQPQQF. The DNA for the CDR3 is TGTGCCCAAGGGGACAGCCGATATAGCAATCAGCCCCAGCAGTTT. Full variable domain (remainder filled in from reference TRBV28 and TRBJ1-5): DVKVTQSSRYLVKRTGEKVFLECVQDMDHENMFWYRQDPGLGLRLIYFSYDVKMKEKGDIPEGYSVSREKKERFSLILESASTNQTSMYLCAQGDSRYSNQPQQFGDGTRLSIL.

As for this clonotype: A junction boundary mismatches the germline segment, possibly from a read error. The V call is TRBV6-1, the J call TRBJ1-5; D is possibly TRBD1 (5 bases). The CDR3 is 15 amino acids. CDR1 MNHNS and CDR2 SASEGT come from the germline V gene. The CDR3 DNA follows: TGTGCCAGCACTTCCGGGGCTTTGGGCAATCAGCCCCAGCAATTT. It is translated as CASTSGALGNQPQQF.

Ten or more counts support this clonotype. The chain has TRBV4-2 and TRBJ2-1; 8 nucleotides match TRBD2. Germline values: CDR1 LGHNA, CDR2 YNFKEQ. The CDR3 contains 15 residues. With V trimmed by 1 base and J by 4 bases, 3 bases remained unmatched. CDR3 DNA: TGTGCCAGCAGCCAAGCGGGAGGGAGTTACAATGAGCAGTTCTTC. The encoded protein is CASSQAGGSYNEQFF.

A word on this clonotype: A junction boundary mismatches the germline segment, possibly from a read error. This chain connects TRBV10-3 to TRBJ1-1, with D possibly matching TRBD1 (5 bases). Per the germline V gene, CDR1 is ENHRY and CDR2 is SYGVKD. The CDR3 covers 13 residues. The CDR3 region has the DNA TGTGCCACCAAGCCTGGGGGGGTCACTAAAGCTTTCTTC. It translates to CATKPGGVTKAFF.

In regard to this clonotype: A much larger clone differs by one base, so this may be a read error. This chain joins TRBV7-8 and TRBJ1-1; no clear D. V was trimmed by 2 bases and J by 6 bases, leaving 13 bases between them. In germline, CDR1 is SGHVS, CDR2 FQNEAQ. This CDR3 spans 14 amino acids. The CDR3 spells CASSLMEYSAEAFF. CDR3 coding DNA: TGTGCCAGCAGCTTAATGGAGTACAGTGCTGAAGCTTTCTTT.

There are a few counts of this clonotype. The chain combines TRBV28 with TRBJ2-7; TRBD1 matches 7 bases. Looked up from germline, CDR1 is MDHEN and CDR2 is SYDVKM. V lost 5 bases, J lost 5 bases, and 9 bases stayed unmatched. This CDR3 has 14 residues. CDR3 protein: CASSISLGGHEQYF. The CDR3 region has the DNA TGTGCCAGCAGTATTTCTTTAGGGGGCCACGAGCAGTACTTC.

Comments on this clonotype: It is likely a read error, because the conserved phenylalanine at the end of the CDR3 is missing. The CDR3 here is CANSLGTSGKLEQFY. The CDR3 coding sequence is TGTGCCAACAGCTTAGGAACTAGCGGGAAGCTTGAACAGTTCTAC. This rearrangement joins TRBV11-3 to TRBJ2-1; the match to TRBD2 covers 10 bases. Per germline, CDR1 SGHNT and CDR2 YENEEA. CDR3 length: 15 amino acids.

In the case of this clonotype: Possible read error: a much larger clone is one base away. The chain links TRBV13 to TRBJ2-3; D perhaps matches TRBD2 (6 bases). Per the germline V gene, CDR1 is PRHDT and CDR2 is FYEKMQ (reference sequence). The CDR3 sequence is 15 residues long. CDR3 sequence reads: CASTYGSTSTDTHYF. CDR3 DNA: TGTGCCAGCACCTACGGCAGTACTAGCACAGATACGCACTATTTT.

This clonotype was observed many times. The rearrangement joins TRBV7-8 to TRBJ2-1; D call uncertain. From germline, CDR1 is SGHVS and CDR2 FQNEAQ. The CDR3 has 13 amino acids. The V end was cut by 5 bases, the J end by 7 bases, with 12 bases between. CDR3 residues: CASSRNNLNEQFF. The CDR3 coding sequence is TGTGCCAGCAGCCGAAACAATCTGAATGAGCAGTTCTTC. Filled out from reference TRBV7-8 and TRBJ2-1, the complete variable domain reads GAGVSQSPRYKVAKRGQDVALRCDPISGHVSLFWYQQALGQGPEFLTYFQNEAQLDKSGLPSDRFFAERPEGSVSTLKIQRTQQEDSAVYLCASSRNNLNEQFFGPGTRLTVL.

This clonotype was detected only once. The junction shows a germline mismatch at one end, possibly a read error. This sequence joins TRBV12-3 or TRBV12-4 and TRBJ1-1; possible D gene TRBD1, 6 bases. The CDR3 has 15 residues. The CDR3 sequence: CASSTLSSGDSEALF. DNA for the CDR3: TGTGCCAGCAGTACCCTGTCTTCAGGGGACTCTGAAGCTCTCTTT.

As to this clonotype: Its ends do not fully match the called genes, so a read error is possible. This chain links TRBV6-5 with TRBJ2-1; 10 positions agree with TRBD2. This CDR3 is 15 amino acids long. Germline CDR1 reads MNHEY; CDR2 reads SVGAGI. The CDR3 reads CVSSSGLAGASEQFF. Written as DNA, the CDR3 is TGTGTCAGCAGTTCTGGGCTAGCGGGAGCATCTGAGCAGTTCTTC.

This clonotype was seen ten or more times. The J gene is TRBJ2-3, the V gene TRBV5-4; 7 bases align to TRBD2. CDR3 length equals 16 residues. Germline V CDR1 and CDR2: SGHNT, YYREEE (reference sequence). V dropped 0 bases and J dropped 2; count of bases not matched to a gene: 6. This CDR3 is CASSLGRGSHTDTQYF. CDR3 nucleotides: TGTGCCAGCAGCTTGGGGCGGGGGAGTCACACAGATACGCAGTATTTT.

The chain links TRBV11-1 to TRBJ2-7; either TRBD1 or TRBD2 may supply D (6 bases each). The CDR3 totals 14 residues. CDR1 SGHAT and CDR2 FQDESV come from the germline V gene (reference sequence). The CDR3 nucleotides read TGTGTCAACAGCTTAAGGGGGGCCTCCTACGAGCAGTACTTC. Amino acid sequence: CVNSLRGASYEQYF. The full variable domain, completed using reference TRBV11-1 and TRBJ2-7, is EAEVAQSPRYKITEKSQAVAFWCDPISGHATLYWYRQILGQGPELLVQFQDESVVDDSQLPKDRFSAERLKGVDSTLKIQPAELGDSAMYLCVNSLRGASYEQYFGPGTRLTVT.

The chain combines TRBV11-1 with TRBJ1-2; D is unresolved. This CDR3 comprises 14 residues. CDR1 is SGHAT, CDR2 FQDESV, per germline (reference sequence). Trimming removed 4 bases from V and 6 bases from J, with 15 bases in between. In nucleotides, the CDR3 is TGTGCCAGCAGCTCGGCACAATACCCGCATGGCTACACCTTC. Encoded protein: CASSSAQYPHGYTF.

The chain recombines TRBV7-9 with TRBJ1-1; the D gene is possibly TRBD1 (5 bases). CDR3 size: 14 residues. CDR1 and CDR2 (germline): SEHNR, FQNEAQ (reference sequence). V was trimmed by 5 bases and J by 1 base, leaving 11 bases between them. This chain's CDR3 is CASSHQTANTEAFF. The CDR3 nucleotides read TGTGCCAGCAGCCACCAGACAGCGAACACTGAAGCTTTCTTT.

The chain couples TRBV1 to TRBJ2-2; the DNA was not used to check the table's D call, TRBD2. TRBV1 is classified as a pseudogene. CDR3 length equals 19 residues. The CDR3 nucleotides are TGCACCAGCAGTCAAGAATGCCCTTTGGGGAAGGGCCGAGACGGGGAGCTGTTTTTT. Its translation: CTSSQECPLGKGRDGELFF.

The chain couples TRBV11-1 to TRBJ2-1; 7 bases are a match to TRBD1. The CDR3 consists of 13 residues. Germline V lookup: CDR1 SGHAT, CDR2 FQDESV (reference sequence). Trimming at V came to 6 bases and at J to 9 bases, leaving 8 bases not matched to a gene. Written as DNA, the CDR3 is TGTGCCAGCAGGCCGGACAGGCGAAGTGAGCAGTTCTTC. Its translation: CASRPDRRSEQFF.

Comment on this clonotype: One end of the junction does not line up with germline, which may come from a read error. The CDR3 bases are TGTGCTAGCAGTCCCGCGGAGGGGCAGGGTCTAAACTATGGCTACACCTTC. It specifies CASSPAEGQGLNYGYTF. This sequence joins TRBV6-5 and TRBJ1-2, with D perhaps TRBD1 (5 bases). The CDR3 spans 17 residues. Per the germline V gene, CDR1 is MNHEY and CDR2 is SVGAGI.

Worth noting for this clonotype: The junction departs from germline at one end; a sequencing error may be responsible. The chain has TRBV28 and TRBJ2-7; either TRBD1 or TRBD2 may fit D (7 bases each). The CDR3 totals 17 residues. Germline CDR1 and CDR2: MDHEN and SYDVKM. The CDR3 DNA reads as TGTGCCAGCAGTCTATCCGGCATGGGGGGAGGGGGCCTCGAGCAGTCCTTC. Its protein is CASSLSGMGGGGLEQSF.

Regarding this clonotype: A junction boundary mismatches the germline segment, possibly from a read error. The chain combines TRBV29-1 with TRBJ2-1; D is perhaps TRBD2 (5 bases). The germline gives CDR1 SQVTM, CDR2 ANQGSEA. CDR3 size: 14 residues. In nucleotides, the CDR3 is TGCAGCGTTTATAAAGGGAGCTCCTACAATGAGCAGTTTTTC. This translates into CSVYKGSSYNEQFF.